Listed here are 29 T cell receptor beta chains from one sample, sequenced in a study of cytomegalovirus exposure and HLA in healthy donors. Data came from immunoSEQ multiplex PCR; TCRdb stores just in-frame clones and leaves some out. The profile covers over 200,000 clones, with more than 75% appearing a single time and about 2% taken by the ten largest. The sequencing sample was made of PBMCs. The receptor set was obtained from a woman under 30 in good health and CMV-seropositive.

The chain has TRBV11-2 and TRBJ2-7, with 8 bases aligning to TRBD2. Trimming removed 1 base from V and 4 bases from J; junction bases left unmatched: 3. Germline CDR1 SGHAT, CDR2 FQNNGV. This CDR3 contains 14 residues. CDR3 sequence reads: CASSLGSGNYEQYF. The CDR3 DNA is TGTGCCAGCAGCTTAGGTAGCGGGAATTACGAGCAGTACTTC.

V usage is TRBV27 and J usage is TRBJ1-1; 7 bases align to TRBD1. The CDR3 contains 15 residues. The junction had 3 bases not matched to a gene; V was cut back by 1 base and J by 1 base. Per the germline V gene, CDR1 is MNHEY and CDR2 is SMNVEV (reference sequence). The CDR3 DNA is TGTGCCAGCAGTTTATGGGCAGGGGGGAACACTGAAGCTTTCTTT. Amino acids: CASSLWAGGNTEAFF.

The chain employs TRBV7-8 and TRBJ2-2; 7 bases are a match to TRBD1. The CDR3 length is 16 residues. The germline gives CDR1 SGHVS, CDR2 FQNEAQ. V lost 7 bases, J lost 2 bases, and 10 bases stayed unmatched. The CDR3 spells CASTTRTGVNTGELFF. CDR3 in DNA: TGTGCCAGCACCACCAGAACAGGGGTCAACACCGGGGAGCTGTTTTTT.

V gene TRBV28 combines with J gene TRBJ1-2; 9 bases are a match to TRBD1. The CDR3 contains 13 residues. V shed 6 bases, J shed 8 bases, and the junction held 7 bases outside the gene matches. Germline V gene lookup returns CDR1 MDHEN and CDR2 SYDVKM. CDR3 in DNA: TGTGCCAGCAGACTACCAACAGGGGGCGGCTACACCTTC. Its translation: CASRLPTGGGYTF.

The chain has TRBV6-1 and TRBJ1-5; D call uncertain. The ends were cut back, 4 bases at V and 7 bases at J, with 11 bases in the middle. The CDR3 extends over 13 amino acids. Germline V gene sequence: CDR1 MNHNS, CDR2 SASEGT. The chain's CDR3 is CASSVGLEQPQHF. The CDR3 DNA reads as TGTGCCAGCAGTGTGGGCCTTGAGCAGCCCCAGCATTTT.

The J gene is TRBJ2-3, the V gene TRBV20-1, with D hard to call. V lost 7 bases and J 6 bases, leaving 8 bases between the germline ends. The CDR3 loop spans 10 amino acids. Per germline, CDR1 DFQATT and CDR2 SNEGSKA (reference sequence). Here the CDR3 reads CSVALDTQYF. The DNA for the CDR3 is TGCAGTGTTGCGCTGGATACGCAGTATTTT.

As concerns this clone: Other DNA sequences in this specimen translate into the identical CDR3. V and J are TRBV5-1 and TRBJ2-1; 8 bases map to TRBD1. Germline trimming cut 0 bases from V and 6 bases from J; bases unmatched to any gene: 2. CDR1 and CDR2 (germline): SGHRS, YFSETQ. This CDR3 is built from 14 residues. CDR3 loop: CASSLGQGFNEQFF. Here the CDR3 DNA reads TGCGCCAGCAGCTTGGGACAGGGGTTCAATGAGCAGTTCTTC. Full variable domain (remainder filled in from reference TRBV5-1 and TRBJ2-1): KAGVTQTPRYLIKTRGQQVTLSCSPISGHRSVSWYQQTPGQGLQFLFEYFSETQRNKGNFPGRFSGRQFSNSRSEMNVSTLELGDSALYLCASSLGQGFNEQFFGPGTRLTVL.

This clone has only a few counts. This CDR3 reads CASSDRGYEQYF. In DNA form, the CDR3 reads TGTGCCAGTAGTGACAGGGGCTACGAGCAGTACTTC. The chain uses TRBV19 and TRBJ2-7; 8 nucleotides align to TRBD1. With 5 bases clipped from V and 3 bases from J, the junction kept 0 bases outside the gene matches. Germline V gives CDR1 LNHDA, CDR2 SQIVND (reference sequence). The CDR3 has 12 residues.

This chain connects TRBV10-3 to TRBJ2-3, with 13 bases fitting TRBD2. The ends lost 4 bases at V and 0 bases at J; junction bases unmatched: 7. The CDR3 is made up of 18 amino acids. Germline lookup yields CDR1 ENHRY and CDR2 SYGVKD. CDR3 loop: CAISGGGGLAGSTDTQYF. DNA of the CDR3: TGTGCCATCAGTGGTGGGGGGGGACTAGCGGGAAGCACAGATACGCAGTATTTT.

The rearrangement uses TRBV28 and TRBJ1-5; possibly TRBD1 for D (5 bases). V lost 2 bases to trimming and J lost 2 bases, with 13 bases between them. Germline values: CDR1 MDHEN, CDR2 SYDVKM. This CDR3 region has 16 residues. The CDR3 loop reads CASSLEGARGNQPQHF. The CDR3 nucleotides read TGTGCCAGCAGTTTAGAAGGGGCCCGAGGCAATCAGCCCCAGCATTTT.

The CDR3 DNA is TGTGCTAGTGGTTTGGGGCAGGCCTACGAGCAGTACTTC. Encoded protein: CASGLGQAYEQYF. The rearrangement links TRBV12-5 to TRBJ2-7; D not resolved. Trimming shortened V by 1 base and J by 2 bases, and 6 bases separated the two germline ends. The length of the CDR3 is 13 residues. Germline CDR1 is LGHNT and CDR2 is FRNRAP.

The DNA of the CDR3 is TGTGCCAGCAGTGTTCTAGCGGGGGCTAGTGAGCAGTTCTTC. The encoded protein is CASSVLAGASEQFF. The J gene is TRBJ2-1, the V gene TRBV2; 10 bases are a match to TRBD2. Germline values: CDR1 SNHLY, CDR2 FYNNEI. This CDR3 is 14 amino acids long. V trimming: 4 bases; J trimming: 9 bases; junction bases outside the gene matches: 6.

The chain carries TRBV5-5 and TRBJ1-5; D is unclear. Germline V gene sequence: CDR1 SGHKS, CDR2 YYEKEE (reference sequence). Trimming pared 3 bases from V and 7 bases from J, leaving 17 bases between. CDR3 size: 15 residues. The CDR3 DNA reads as TGTGCCAGCAGCTCGACTTTTCGGGTTACGCAGCCCCAGCATTTT. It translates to CASSSTFRVTQPQHF.

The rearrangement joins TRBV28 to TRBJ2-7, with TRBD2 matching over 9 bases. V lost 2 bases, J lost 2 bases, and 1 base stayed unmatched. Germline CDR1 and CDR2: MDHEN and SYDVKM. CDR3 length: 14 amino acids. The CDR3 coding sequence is TGTGCCAGCAGTTTACAGCGGGGGGCCTACGAGCAGTACTTC. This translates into CASSLQRGAYEQYF. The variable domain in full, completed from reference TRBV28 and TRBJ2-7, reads DVKVTQSSRYLVKRTGEKVFLECVQDMDHENMFWYRQDPGLGLRLIYFSYDVKMKEKGDIPEGYSVSREKKERFSLILESASTNQTSMYLCASSLQRGAYEQYFGPGTRLTVT.

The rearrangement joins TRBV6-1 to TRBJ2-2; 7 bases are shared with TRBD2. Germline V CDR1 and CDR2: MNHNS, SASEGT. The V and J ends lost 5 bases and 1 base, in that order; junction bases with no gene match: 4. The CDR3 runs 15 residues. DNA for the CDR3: TGTGCCAGCAGTCTAGCGGAATTGAACACCGGGGAGCTGTTTTTT. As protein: CASSLAELNTGELFF.

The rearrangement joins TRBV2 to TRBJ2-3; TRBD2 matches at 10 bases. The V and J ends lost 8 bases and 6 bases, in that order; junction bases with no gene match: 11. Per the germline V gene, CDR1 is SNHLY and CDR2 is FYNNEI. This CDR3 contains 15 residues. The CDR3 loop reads CASRREREGPDTQYF. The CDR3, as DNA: TGTGCCAGCCGGAGGGAGCGGGAGGGCCCCGATACGCAGTATTTT.

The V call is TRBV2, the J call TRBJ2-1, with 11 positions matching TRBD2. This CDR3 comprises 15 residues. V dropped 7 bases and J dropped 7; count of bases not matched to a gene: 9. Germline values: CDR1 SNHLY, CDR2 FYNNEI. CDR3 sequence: CASTPGASGRNEQFF. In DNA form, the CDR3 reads TGTGCCAGCACCCCAGGGGCTAGCGGGAGGAATGAGCAGTTCTTC.

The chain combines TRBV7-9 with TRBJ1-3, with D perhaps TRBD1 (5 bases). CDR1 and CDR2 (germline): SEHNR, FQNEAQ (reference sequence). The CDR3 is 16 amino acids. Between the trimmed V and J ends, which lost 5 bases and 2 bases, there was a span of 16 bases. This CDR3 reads CASSIVRGKTGNTIYF. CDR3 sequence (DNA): TGTGCCAGCAGCATCGTACGGGGGAAAACTGGAAACACCATATATTTT.

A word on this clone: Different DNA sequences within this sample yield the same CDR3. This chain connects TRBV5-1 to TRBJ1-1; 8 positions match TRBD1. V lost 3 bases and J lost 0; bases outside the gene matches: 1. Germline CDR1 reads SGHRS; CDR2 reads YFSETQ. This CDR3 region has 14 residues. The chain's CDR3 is CASSWTGLNTEAFF. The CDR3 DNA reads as TGCGCCAGCAGCTGGACAGGGCTGAACACTGAAGCTTTCTTT.

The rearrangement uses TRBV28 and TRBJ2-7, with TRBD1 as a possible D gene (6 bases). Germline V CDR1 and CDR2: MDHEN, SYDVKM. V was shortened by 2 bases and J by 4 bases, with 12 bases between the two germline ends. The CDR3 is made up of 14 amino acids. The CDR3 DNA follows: TGTGCCAGCAGTTTAAACAGGGATCGGTACGAGCAGTACTTC. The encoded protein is CASSLNRDRYEQYF.

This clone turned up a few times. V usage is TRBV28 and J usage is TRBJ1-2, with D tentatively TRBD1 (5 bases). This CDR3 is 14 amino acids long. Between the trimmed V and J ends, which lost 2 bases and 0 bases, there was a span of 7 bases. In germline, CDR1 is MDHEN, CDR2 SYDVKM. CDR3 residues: CASSLRGPNYGYTF. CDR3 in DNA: TGTGCCAGCAGTTTAAGGGGTCCTAACTATGGCTACACCTTC.

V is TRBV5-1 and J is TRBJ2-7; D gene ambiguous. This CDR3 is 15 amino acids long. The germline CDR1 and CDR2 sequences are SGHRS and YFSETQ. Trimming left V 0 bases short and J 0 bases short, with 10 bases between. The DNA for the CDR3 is TGCGCCAGCAGCTTGGTTCACTCAGGCTCCTACGAGCAGTACTTC. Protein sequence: CASSLVHSGSYEQYF.

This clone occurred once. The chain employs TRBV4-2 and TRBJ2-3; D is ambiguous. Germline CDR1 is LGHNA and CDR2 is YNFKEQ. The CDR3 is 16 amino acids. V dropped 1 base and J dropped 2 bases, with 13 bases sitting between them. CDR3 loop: CASSQVGDINTDTQYF. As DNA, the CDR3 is TGTGCCAGCAGCCAAGTAGGTGACATAAACACAGATACGCAGTATTTT.

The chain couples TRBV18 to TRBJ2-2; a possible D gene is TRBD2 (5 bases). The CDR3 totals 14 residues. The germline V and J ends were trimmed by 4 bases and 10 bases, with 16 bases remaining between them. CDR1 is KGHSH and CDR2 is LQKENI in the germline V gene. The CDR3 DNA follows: TGTGCCAGCTCACTCTTGGAGGCCCAGATGGAGCTGTTTTTT. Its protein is CASSLLEAQMELFF.

The CDR3 DNA is TGTGCCAGAAGTCCGGGGGGGGACGGGTACTTCTCCCCCTACGAGCAGTACTTC. Protein product: CARSPGGDGYFSPYEQYF. The rearrangement links TRBV5-3 to TRBJ2-7; 8 bases fit TRBD2. TRBV5-3 counts as an open reading frame of uncertain function. The V and J ends lost 5 bases and 2 bases, in that order; junction bases with no gene match: 18. CDR3 length: 18 residues.

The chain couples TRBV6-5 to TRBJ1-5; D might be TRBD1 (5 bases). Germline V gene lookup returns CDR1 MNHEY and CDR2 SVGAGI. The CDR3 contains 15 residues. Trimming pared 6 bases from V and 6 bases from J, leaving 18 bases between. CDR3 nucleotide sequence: TGTGCCAGCAGCCTCTCCGGGGGGGGAATTCAGCCCCAGCATTTT. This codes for CASSLSGGGIQPQHF.

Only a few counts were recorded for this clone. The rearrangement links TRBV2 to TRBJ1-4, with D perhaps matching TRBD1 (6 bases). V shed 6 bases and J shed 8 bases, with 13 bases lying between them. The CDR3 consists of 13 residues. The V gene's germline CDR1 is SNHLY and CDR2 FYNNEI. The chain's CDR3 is CASRDRASEKLFF. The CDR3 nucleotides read TGTGCCAGCAGGGACAGAGCTTCGGAAAAACTGTTTTTT.

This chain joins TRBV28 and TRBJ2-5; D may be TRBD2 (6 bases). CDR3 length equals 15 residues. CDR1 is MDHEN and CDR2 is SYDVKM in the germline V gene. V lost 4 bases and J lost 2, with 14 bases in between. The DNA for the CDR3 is TGTGCCAGCAGTTCCTCTCGTGGGGGGCAAGAGACCCAGTACTTC. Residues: CASSSSRGGQETQYF.

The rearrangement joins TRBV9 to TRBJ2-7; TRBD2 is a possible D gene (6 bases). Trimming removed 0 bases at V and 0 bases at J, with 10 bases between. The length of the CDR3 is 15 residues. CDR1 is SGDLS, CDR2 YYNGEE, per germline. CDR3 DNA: TGTGCCAGCAGCGTAGGGGGGGTGAGCTCCTACGAGCAGTACTTC. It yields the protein CASSVGGVSSYEQYF.